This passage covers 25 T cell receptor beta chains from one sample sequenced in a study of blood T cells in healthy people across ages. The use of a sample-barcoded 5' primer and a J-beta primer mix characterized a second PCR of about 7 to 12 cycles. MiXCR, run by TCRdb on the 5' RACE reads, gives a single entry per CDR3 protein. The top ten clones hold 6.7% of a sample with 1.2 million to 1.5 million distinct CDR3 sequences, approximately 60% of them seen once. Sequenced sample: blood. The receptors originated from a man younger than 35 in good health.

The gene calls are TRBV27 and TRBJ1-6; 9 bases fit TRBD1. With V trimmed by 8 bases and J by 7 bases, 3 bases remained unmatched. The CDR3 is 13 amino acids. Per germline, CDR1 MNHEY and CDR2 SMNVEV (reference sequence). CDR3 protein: CASYRGQNSPLHF. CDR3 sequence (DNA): TGTGCCAGCTACAGGGGGCAGAATTCACCCCTCCACTTT.

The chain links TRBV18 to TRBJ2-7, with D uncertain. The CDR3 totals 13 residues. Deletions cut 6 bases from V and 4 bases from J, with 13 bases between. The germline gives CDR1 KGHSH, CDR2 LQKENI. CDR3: CASSSPRNYEQYF. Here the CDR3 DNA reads TGTGCCAGCTCGAGCCCGAGGAATTACGAGCAGTACTTC.

CDR3 in amino acids: CSVGVETGELFF. The CDR3 nucleotides are TGCAGCGTTGGAGTGGAAACCGGGGAGCTGTTTTTT. The V call is TRBV29-1, the J call TRBJ2-2; no clear D gene. The germline V gene has CDR1 SQVTM and CDR2 ANQGSEA. V dropped 4 bases and J dropped 5 bases, with 8 bases sitting between them. This CDR3 region has 12 residues.

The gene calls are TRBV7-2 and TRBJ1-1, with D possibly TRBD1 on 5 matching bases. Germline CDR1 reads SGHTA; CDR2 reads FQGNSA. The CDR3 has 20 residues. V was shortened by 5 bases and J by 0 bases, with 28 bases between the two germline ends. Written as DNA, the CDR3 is TGTGCCAGCAGCCGGCGCCGGGGCAAGACAGCCCGCAACCTGAACACTGAAGCTTTCTTT. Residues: CASSRRRGKTARNLNTEAFF.

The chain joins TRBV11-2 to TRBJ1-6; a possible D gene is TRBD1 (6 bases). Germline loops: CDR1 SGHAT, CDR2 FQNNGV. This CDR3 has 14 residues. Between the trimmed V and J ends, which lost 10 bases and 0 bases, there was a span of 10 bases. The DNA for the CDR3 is TGTGCCAACAGGGTCAGCTCCTATAATTCACCCCTCCACTTT. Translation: CANRVSSYNSPLHF.

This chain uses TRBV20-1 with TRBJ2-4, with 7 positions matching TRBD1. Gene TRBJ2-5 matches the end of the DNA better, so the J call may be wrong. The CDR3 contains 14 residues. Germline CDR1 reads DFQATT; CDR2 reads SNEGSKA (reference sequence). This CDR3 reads CSATTGSPQETQYF. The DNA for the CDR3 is TGCAGTGCGACGACAGGGTCCCCCCAAGAGACCCAGTACTTC.

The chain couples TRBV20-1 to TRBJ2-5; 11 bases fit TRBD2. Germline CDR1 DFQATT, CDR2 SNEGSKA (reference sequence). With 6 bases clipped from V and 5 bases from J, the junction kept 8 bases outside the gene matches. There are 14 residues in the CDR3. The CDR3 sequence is CSALAGGPLETQYF. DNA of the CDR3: TGCAGTGCGTTAGCGGGGGGGCCGTTGGAGACCCAGTACTTC.

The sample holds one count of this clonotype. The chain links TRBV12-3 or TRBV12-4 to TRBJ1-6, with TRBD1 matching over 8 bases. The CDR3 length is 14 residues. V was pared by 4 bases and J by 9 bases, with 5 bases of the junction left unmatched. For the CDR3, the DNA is TGTGCCAGCAGTTCGGACAGGGAGGCTTCACCCCTCCACTTT. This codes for CASSSDREASPLHF.

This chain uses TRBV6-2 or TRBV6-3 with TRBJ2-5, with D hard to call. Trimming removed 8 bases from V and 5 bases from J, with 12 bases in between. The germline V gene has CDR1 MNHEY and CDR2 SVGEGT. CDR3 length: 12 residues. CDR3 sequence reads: CASGQTHETQYF. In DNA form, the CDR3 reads TGTGCCAGCGGGCAAACCCATGAGACCCAGTACTTC.

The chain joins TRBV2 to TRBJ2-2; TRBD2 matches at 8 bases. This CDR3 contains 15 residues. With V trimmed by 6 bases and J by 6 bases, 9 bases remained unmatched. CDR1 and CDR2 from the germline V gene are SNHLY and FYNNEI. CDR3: CASRARTSPAGELFF. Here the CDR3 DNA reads TGTGCCAGCAGAGCAAGGACTAGCCCTGCCGGGGAGCTGTTTTTT. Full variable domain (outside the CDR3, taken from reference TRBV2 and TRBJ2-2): EPEVTQTPSHQVTQMGQEVILRCVPISNHLYFYWYRQILGQKVEFLVSFYNNEISEKSEIFDDQFSVERPDGSNFTLKIRSTKLEDSAMYFCASRARTSPAGELFFGEGSRLTVL.

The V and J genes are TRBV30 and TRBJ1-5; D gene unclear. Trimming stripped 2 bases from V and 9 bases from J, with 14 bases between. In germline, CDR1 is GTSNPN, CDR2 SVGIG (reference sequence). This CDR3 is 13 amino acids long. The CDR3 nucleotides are TGTGCCTGGAGTCCAGGTACGGGTTGGCCCCAGCATTTT. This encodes CAWSPGTGWPQHF.

Written as DNA, the CDR3 is TGCAGCGGCGGACGACAGCTGGGCAATGAGCAGTTCTTC. Amino acid sequence: CSGGRQLGNEQFF. The V call is TRBV29-1, the J call TRBJ2-1, with D tentatively TRBD1 (5 bases). Germline lookup yields CDR1 SQVTM and CDR2 ANQGSEA. The CDR3 length is 13 residues. With 7 bases removed from V and 6 bases from J, the gap between germline ends came to 16 bases.

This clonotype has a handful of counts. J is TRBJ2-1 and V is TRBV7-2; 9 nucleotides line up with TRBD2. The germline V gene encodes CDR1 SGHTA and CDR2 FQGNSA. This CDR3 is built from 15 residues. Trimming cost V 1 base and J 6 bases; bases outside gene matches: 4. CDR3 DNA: TGTGCCAGCAGCTTAGGGGCGGGAGGGCCCAATGAGCAGTTCTTC. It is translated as CASSLGAGGPNEQFF. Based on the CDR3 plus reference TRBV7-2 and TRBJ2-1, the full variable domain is GAGVSQSPSNKVTEKGKDVELRCDPISGHTALYWYRQSLGQGLEFLIYFQGNSAPDKSGLPSDRFSAERTGGSVSTLTIQRTQQEDSAVYLCASSLGAGGPNEQFFGPGTRLTVL.

Here the CDR3 reads CSARDRLSGETQYF. The CDR3 DNA follows: TGCAGTGCTAGAGATCGACTGTCGGGGGAGACCCAGTACTTC. The chain carries TRBV20-1 and TRBJ2-5; weak D call: TRBD2 (5 bases). V was clipped by 0 bases and J by 5 bases, with 13 bases between them. The length of the CDR3 is 14 residues. Germline CDR1 and CDR2: DFQATT and SNEGSKA (reference sequence).

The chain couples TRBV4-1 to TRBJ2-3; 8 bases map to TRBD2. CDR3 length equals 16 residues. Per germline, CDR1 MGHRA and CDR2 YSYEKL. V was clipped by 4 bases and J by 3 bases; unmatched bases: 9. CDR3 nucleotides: TGCGCCAGCAGCCCCCCCCCGGGGGGGGCGACAGATACGCAGTATTTT. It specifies CASSPPPGGATDTQYF.

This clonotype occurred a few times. This CDR3 reads CSVEDLPGQGNTEAFF. The CDR3 DNA reads as TGCAGCGTTGAAGATCTTCCGGGACAGGGAAACACTGAAGCTTTCTTT. This sequence joins TRBV29-1 and TRBJ1-1; TRBD1 matches at 9 bases. V shed 0 bases, J shed 2 bases, and the junction held 7 bases outside the gene matches. The CDR3 consists of 16 residues. Germline values: CDR1 SQVTM, CDR2 ANQGSEA. The variable domain in full, with the rest retrieved from reference TRBV29-1 and TRBJ1-1, is SAVISQKPSRDICQRGTSLTIQCQVDSQVTMMFWYRQQPGQSLTLIATANQGSEATYESGFVIDKFPISRPNLTFSTLTVSNMSPEDSSIYLCSVEDLPGQGNTEAFFGQGTRLTVV.

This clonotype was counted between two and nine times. This CDR3 is CSVEDGGWFSRETQYF. CDR3 sequence (DNA): TGCAGCGTTGAAGACGGGGGTTGGTTCTCTCGGGAGACCCAGTACTTC. The chain combines TRBV29-1 with TRBJ2-5; tentatively, D is TRBD2 (6 bases). Looked up from germline, CDR1 is SQVTM and CDR2 is ANQGSEA. V lost 0 bases and J 5 bases, leaving 19 bases between the germline ends. The CDR3 sequence is 16 residues long.

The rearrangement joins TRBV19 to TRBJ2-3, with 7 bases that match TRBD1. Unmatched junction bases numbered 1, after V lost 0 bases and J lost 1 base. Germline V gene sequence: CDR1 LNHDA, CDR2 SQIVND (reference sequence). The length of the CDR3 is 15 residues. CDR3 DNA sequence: TGTGCCAGTAGTATAGAGGACAGGCGCACAGATACGCAGTATTTT. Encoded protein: CASSIEDRRTDTQYF.

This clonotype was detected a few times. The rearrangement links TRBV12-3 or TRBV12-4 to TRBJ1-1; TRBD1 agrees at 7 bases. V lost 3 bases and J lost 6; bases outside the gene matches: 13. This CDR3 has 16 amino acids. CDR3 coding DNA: TGTGCCAGCAGTTTTGGGTTCGGCAGGGGGTTGGCTGAAGCTTTCTTT. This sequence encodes CASSFGFGRGLAEAFF.

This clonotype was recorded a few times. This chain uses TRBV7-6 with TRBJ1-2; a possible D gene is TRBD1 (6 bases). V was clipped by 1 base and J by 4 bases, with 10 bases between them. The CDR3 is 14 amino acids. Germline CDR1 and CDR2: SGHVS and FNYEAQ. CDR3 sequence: CASSLDTGSYGYTF. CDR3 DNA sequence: TGTGCCAGCAGCTTAGATACAGGGTCCTATGGCTACACCTTC.

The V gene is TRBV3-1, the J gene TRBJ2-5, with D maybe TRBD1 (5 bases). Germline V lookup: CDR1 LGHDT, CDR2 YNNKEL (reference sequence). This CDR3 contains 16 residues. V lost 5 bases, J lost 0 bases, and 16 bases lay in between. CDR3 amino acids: CASSNSLTVYQETQYF. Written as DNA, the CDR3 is TGTGCCAGCAGCAACTCCCTGACAGTGTACCAAGAGACCCAGTACTTC.

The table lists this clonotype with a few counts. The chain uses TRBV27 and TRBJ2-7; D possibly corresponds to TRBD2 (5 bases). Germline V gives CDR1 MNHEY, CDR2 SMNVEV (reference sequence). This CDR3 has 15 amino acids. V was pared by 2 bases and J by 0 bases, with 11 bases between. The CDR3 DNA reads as TGTGCCAGCAGTTTAGGAGGCAGCCCCTCCTACGAGCAGTACTTC. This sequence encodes CASSLGGSPSYEQYF.

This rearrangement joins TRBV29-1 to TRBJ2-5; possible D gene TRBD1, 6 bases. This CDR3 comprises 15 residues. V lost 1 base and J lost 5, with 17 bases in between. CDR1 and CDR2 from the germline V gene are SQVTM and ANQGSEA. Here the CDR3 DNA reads TGCAGCGTTGAAGGCCCCGGGACACCCGTCGAGACCCAGTACTTC. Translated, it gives CSVEGPGTPVETQYF.

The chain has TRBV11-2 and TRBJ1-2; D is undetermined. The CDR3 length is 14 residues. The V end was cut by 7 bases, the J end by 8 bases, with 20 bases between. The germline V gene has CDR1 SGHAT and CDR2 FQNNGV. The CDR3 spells CASTIVPQPVGYTF. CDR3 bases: TGTGCCAGCACCATCGTCCCACAGCCCGTAGGCTACACCTTC.

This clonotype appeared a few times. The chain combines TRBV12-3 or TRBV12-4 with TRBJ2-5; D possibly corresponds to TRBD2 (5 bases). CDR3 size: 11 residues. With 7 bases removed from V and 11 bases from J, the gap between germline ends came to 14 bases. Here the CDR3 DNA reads TGTGCCAGCACCCTCGGATGGGAGCAGTACTTC. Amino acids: CASTLGWEQYF.